The 10 T cell receptor beta chains below were found in one sample sequenced in a study of T cell responses to AZD1222 COVID-19 vaccine. Only in-frame clones appear in the TCRdb table, and some are missing; sequencing was by immunoSEQ multiplex PCR. The sample lists 95,000 to 150,000 clones; more than 80% were seen once. Sequencing used peripheral blood, obtained on day 0 of AZD1222 vaccination. Source of these receptors: an adult in good health.

This clone came up once. The chain employs TRBV9 and TRBJ2-1, with D perhaps matching TRBD2 (5 bases). V gave up 0 bases and J gave up 3 bases, with 7 bases separating them. The CDR3 runs 14 residues. Per germline, CDR1 SGDLS and CDR2 YYNGEE. The DNA for the CDR3 is TGTGCCAGCAGCGTAGAAGCGGACTACAATGAGCAGTTCTTC. Its protein product is CASSVEADYNEQFF.

This sequence joins TRBV5-1 and TRBJ1-1; unclear D gene. Deletions cut 0 bases from V and 0 bases from J, with 3 bases between. CDR3 size: 13 residues. CDR1 is SGHRS and CDR2 is YFSETQ in the germline V gene. This CDR3 is CASSLDLNTEAFF. The CDR3 DNA reads as TGCGCCAGCAGCTTGGACTTGAACACTGAAGCTTTCTTT.

The V gene is TRBV3-1 (or the pseudogene TRBV3-2), the J gene TRBJ2-1; D is undetermined. CDR1 LGHDT and CDR2 YNNKEL come from the germline V gene (reference sequence). V lost 2 bases and J 6 bases, leaving 8 bases between the germline ends. CDR3 length: 13 residues. CDR3 in DNA: TGTGCCAGCAGCCAAAGCATGGTCAATGAGCAGTTCTTC. Its translation: CASSQSMVNEQFF.

The chain links TRBV28 to TRBJ1-2; no reliable D call. Germline CDR1 and CDR2: MDHEN and SYDVKM. The length of the CDR3 is 14 residues. Between the trimmed V and J ends, which lost 10 bases and 11 bases, there was a span of 26 bases. The CDR3 region is CATHEATSGLWYTF. The CDR3 nucleotides read TGTGCCACCCACGAAGCAACATCCGGGTTGTGGTACACCTTC.

The J gene is TRBJ1-3, the V gene TRBV30; TRBD1 matches at 9 bases. Germline lookup yields CDR1 GTSNPN and CDR2 SVGIG (reference sequence). With 2 bases clipped from V and 2 bases from J, the junction kept 4 bases outside the gene matches. The CDR3 runs to 15 residues. The chain's CDR3 is CAWSPGTGPGNTIYF. Written as DNA, the CDR3 is TGTGCCTGGAGTCCCGGGACAGGGCCTGGAAACACCATATATTTT.

The chain combines TRBV7-9 with TRBJ1-2; no clear D. This CDR3 spans 14 amino acids. Germline V CDR1 and CDR2: SEHNR, FQNEAQ (reference sequence). The V end lost 1 base, the J end lost 4 bases, and 10 bases lay between the germline ends. The CDR3 here is CASSLGGPVYGYTF. CDR3 bases: TGTGCCAGCAGCTTAGGAGGACCTGTCTATGGCTACACCTTC.

This rearrangement joins TRBV30 to TRBJ1-3, with D perhaps matching TRBD1 (5 bases). CDR3 length: 14 amino acids. The V and J ends lost 2 bases and 0 bases respectively, with 8 bases between them. CDR1 and CDR2 from the germline V gene are GTSNPN and SVGIG (reference sequence). The CDR3 coding sequence is TGTGCCTGGAGTCCACAGGTCTCTGGAAACACCATATATTTT. The encoded protein is CAWSPQVSGNTIYF. Full variable domain (missing parts from reference TRBV30 and TRBJ1-3): SQTIHQWPATLVQPVGSPLSLECTVEGTSNPNLYWYRQAAGRGLQLLFYSVGIGQISSEVPQNLSASRPQDRQFILSSKKLLLSDSGFYLCAWSPQVSGNTIYFGEGSWLTVV.

The genes are TRBV5-1 and TRBJ1-3; D might be TRBD1 (5 bases). Trimming stripped 2 bases from V and 2 bases from J, with 11 bases between. Germline values: CDR1 SGHRS, CDR2 YFSETQ. The CDR3 extends over 15 amino acids. The CDR3 DNA follows: TGCGCCAGCAGCTTCGACAGTAACCCTGGAAACACCATATATTTT. It codes for CASSFDSNPGNTIYF. Full variable domain (remainder filled in from reference TRBV5-1 and TRBJ1-3): KAGVTQTPRYLIKTRGQQVTLSCSPISGHRSVSWYQQTPGQGLQFLFEYFSETQRNKGNFPGRFSGRQFSNSRSEMNVSTLELGDSALYLCASSFDSNPGNTIYFGEGSWLTVV.

The chain uses TRBV27 and TRBJ1-2; D gene uncertain. With 2 bases removed from V and 2 bases from J, the gap between germline ends came to 6 bases. The CDR3 extends over 13 amino acids. Germline CDR1 MNHEY, CDR2 SMNVEV (reference sequence). CDR3 loop: CASSLGPNYGYTF. The CDR3, as DNA: TGTGCCAGCAGTTTAGGCCCAAACTATGGCTACACCTTC.

The chain employs TRBV7-3 and TRBJ1-6; D uncertain. Germline assignment: CDR1 SGHTA and CDR2 FQGTGA. The CDR3 runs 15 residues. V was pared by 0 bases and J by 4 bases, with 7 bases between. CDR3 amino acids: CASSLTNSYNSPLHF. The DNA of the CDR3 is TGTGCCAGCAGCTTAACGAACAGTTATAATTCACCCCTCCACTTT.